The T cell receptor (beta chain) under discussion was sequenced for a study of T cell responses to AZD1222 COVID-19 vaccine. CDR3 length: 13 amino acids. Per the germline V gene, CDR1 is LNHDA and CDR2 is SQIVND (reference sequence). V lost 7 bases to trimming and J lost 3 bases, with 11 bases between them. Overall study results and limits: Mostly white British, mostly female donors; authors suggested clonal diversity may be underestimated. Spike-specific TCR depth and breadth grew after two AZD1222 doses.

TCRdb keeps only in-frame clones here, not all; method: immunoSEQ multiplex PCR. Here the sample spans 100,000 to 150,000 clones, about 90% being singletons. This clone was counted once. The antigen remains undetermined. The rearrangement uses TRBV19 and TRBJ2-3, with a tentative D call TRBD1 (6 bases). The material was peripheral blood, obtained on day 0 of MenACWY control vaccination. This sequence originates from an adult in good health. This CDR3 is CASTTGLTDTQYF. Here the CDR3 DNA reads TGTGCCAGTACCACAGGGTTGACAGATACGCAGTATTTT.